The 20 T cell receptor beta chains in this list originate from one sample, sequenced in a study of cytomegalovirus exposure and HLA in healthy donors. This table comes from immunoSEQ multiplex PCR, and its TCRdb copy is limited to in-frame clones, with some not included. The sample yields more than 120,000 clones, approximately 90% seen once. Sequenced input: PBMCs. The receptor source for this set is a man between 18 and 29 years old in good health and CMV-seropositive.

The chain joins TRBV28 to TRBJ1-4; no clear D. This CDR3 has 16 amino acids. V was cut by 6 bases and J by 0 bases, with 14 bases left in between. Germline CDR1 MDHEN, CDR2 SYDVKM. The CDR3 nucleotides read TGTGCCAGCAGACTTCGTAGCCTATCAACTAATGAAAAACTGTTTTTT. It translates to CASRLRSLSTNEKLFF. Together with reference TRBV28 and TRBJ1-4, the CDR3 gives the full variable domain: DVKVTQSSRYLVKRTGEKVFLECVQDMDHENMFWYRQDPGLGLRLIYFSYDVKMKEKGDIPEGYSVSREKKERFSLILESASTNQTSMYLCASRLRSLSTNEKLFFGSGTQLSVL.

The chain has TRBV6-1 and TRBJ1-1; perhaps TRBD1 as D (6 bases). Trimming shortened V by 7 bases and J by 1 base, and 13 bases separated the two germline ends. Germline V gene data show CDR1 as MNHNS and CDR2 as SASEGT. The CDR3 has 14 amino acids. The CDR3 loop reads CASMVGGANTEAFF. For the CDR3, the DNA is TGTGCCAGCATGGTAGGGGGGGCGAACACTGAAGCTTTCTTT.

The rearrangement uses TRBV30 and TRBJ1-5, with 10 positions matching TRBD1. CDR3 size: 17 residues. With V trimmed by 0 bases and J by 3 bases, 8 bases remained unmatched. CDR1 and CDR2 (germline): GTSNPN, SVGIG (reference sequence). The DNA of the CDR3 is TGTGCCTGGAGTGTCCCTGGGACAGGGGCCCCCAATCAGCCCCAGCATTTT. This codes for CAWSVPGTGAPNQPQHF.

The chain combines TRBV7-9 with TRBJ1-4; D remains ambiguous. The CDR3 runs 14 residues. Germline CDR1 reads SEHNR; CDR2 reads FQNEAQ (reference sequence). The V gene lost 5 bases and the J gene lost 7 bases, with 14 bases spanning the gap. CDR3 sequence reads: CASSPGSQVEKLFF. CDR3 in DNA: TGTGCCAGCAGCCCGGGAAGTCAGGTTGAAAAACTGTTTTTT.

J is TRBJ1-5 and V is TRBV18; the D gene is possibly TRBD1 (6 bases). The ends were cut back, 6 bases at V and 1 base at J, with 10 bases in the middle. The germline gives CDR1 KGHSH, CDR2 LQKENI. CDR3 length: 14 amino acids. The CDR3 region has the DNA TGTGCCAGCTCCCTAGACAGGAGCAATCAGCCCCAGCATTTT. Protein sequence: CASSLDRSNQPQHF.

The rearrangement joins TRBV27 to TRBJ1-1, with 7 positions matching TRBD1. There are 18 residues in the CDR3. CDR1 and CDR2 (germline): MNHEY, SMNVEV (reference sequence). The ends lost 1 base at V and 1 base at J; junction bases unmatched: 12. CDR3 amino acids: CASSLLPGQGDPNTEAFF. The CDR3 DNA sequence: TGTGCCAGCAGTTTATTACCCGGGCAGGGGGACCCGAACACTGAAGCTTTCTTT.

This chain connects TRBV29-1 to TRBJ2-1; the D gene is possibly TRBD1 (5 bases). Trimming pared 4 bases from V and 5 bases from J, leaving 15 bases between. The germline gives CDR1 SQVTM, CDR2 ANQGSEA. The CDR3 contains 14 residues. The CDR3 loop is CSVVRAGWDNEQFF. The CDR3 nucleotides are TGCAGCGTTGTAAGGGCAGGGTGGGACAATGAGCAGTTCTTC.

The V and J genes are TRBV15 and TRBJ1-2; D ambiguous. V was shortened by 0 bases and J by 8 bases, with 10 bases between the two germline ends. Germline loops: CDR1 LNHNV, CDR2 YYDKDF (reference sequence). This CDR3 has 13 residues. CDR3 protein: CATSRDREFGYTF. The CDR3, as DNA: TGTGCCACCAGCAGAGATCGGGAGTTCGGCTACACCTTC.

V and J are TRBV6-5 and TRBJ1-2; D might be TRBD1 (5 bases). Looked up from germline, CDR1 is MNHEY and CDR2 is SVGAGI. Trimming took off 2 bases at V and 4 bases at J, with 11 bases between the two ends. The CDR3 covers 14 residues. The CDR3 is CASSYMGGGYGYTF. CDR3 nucleotide sequence: TGTGCCAGCAGTTACATGGGGGGGGGCTATGGCTACACCTTC.

Remarks on this clone: A read error may account for a junction end that differs from germline. The chain is built from TRBV29-1 and TRBJ2-1; the match to TRBD2 covers 12 bases. Germline V gene lookup returns CDR1 SQVTM and CDR2 ANQGSEA. The CDR3 loop spans 11 amino acids. The CDR3 spells CSVESSGGAVF. The CDR3 DNA is TGCAGCGTTGAGTCTAGCGGGGGGGCGGTCTTC.

V is TRBV9 and J is TRBJ1-6; D is uncertain. The CDR3 loop spans 13 amino acids. V lost 4 bases and J 9 bases, leaving 11 bases between the germline ends. The germline V gene encodes CDR1 SGDLS and CDR2 YYNGEE. The CDR3 coding sequence is TGTGCCAGCAGCCCATTCGGGAGTTCACCCCTCCACTTT. Amino acid sequence: CASSPFGSSPLHF.

This clone was observed once. This chain connects TRBV7-3 to TRBJ1-1; D is perhaps TRBD1 (6 bases). Trimming cost V 2 bases and J 5 bases, with 9 bases left between them. The CDR3 is 13 amino acids. CDR1 is SGHTA, CDR2 FQGTGA, per germline. Here the CDR3 DNA reads TGTGCCAGCAGCTTAGCAGGGGAAACTGAAGCTTTCTTT. This codes for CASSLAGETEAFF.

This clone was counted only a few times. The chain combines TRBV29-1 with TRBJ2-5, with 7 bases lining up with TRBD2. CDR3 length: 15 residues. The germline CDR1 and CDR2 sequences are SQVTM and ANQGSEA. With V trimmed by 0 bases and J by 7 bases, 11 bases remained unmatched. The CDR3 bases are TGCAGCGTTGAAGATCAAGCGGGGTTGGTGGGGACCCAGTACTTC. The encoded protein is CSVEDQAGLVGTQYF.

The chain joins TRBV6-6 to TRBJ2-3; D gene ambiguous. The CDR3 totals 14 residues. The V gene's germline CDR1 is MNHNY and CDR2 SVGAGI (reference sequence). Trimming cost V 0 bases and J 0 bases, with 4 bases left between them. This CDR3 is CASSYSASTDTQYF. CDR3 bases: TGTGCCAGCAGTTACTCGGCTAGCACAGATACGCAGTATTTT.

V is TRBV5-1 and J is TRBJ1-1; no reliable D call. CDR1 is SGHRS, CDR2 YFSETQ, per germline. The CDR3 is 14 residues long. Between the trimmed V and J ends, which lost 1 base and 1 base, there was a span of 8 bases. CDR3 in amino acids: CASSLLQENTEAFF. CDR3 DNA sequence: TGCGCCAGCAGCTTGTTGCAGGAGAACACTGAAGCTTTCTTT.

CDR3 sequence: CASSLAGVETQYF. The CDR3 region has the DNA TGTGCCAGCAGCTTAGCAGGCGTCGAGACCCAGTACTTC. The chain joins TRBV7-3 to TRBJ2-5; D is ambiguous. Trimming removed 2 bases from V and 5 bases from J, with 9 bases in between. The CDR3 consists of 13 residues. Germline-derived CDR1 and CDR2 are SGHTA and FQGTGA.

A few counts support this clone. The chain recombines TRBV7-9 with TRBJ1-5, with D maybe TRBD1 (6 bases). V lost 6 bases and J 0 bases, leaving 21 bases between the germline ends. The CDR3 runs to 18 residues. The germline gives CDR1 SEHNR, CDR2 FQNEAQ (reference sequence). CDR3: CASSHPRGGAYSNQPQHF. In DNA, the CDR3 is TGTGCCAGCAGTCACCCCCGCGGGGGGGCCTATAGCAATCAGCCCCAGCATTTT.

The gene calls are TRBV28 and TRBJ1-1, with D possibly TRBD1 on 5 matching bases. The CDR3 sequence is 12 residues long. Germline loops: CDR1 MDHEN, CDR2 SYDVKM. V was clipped by 3 bases and J by 8 bases, with 10 bases between them. The CDR3 protein is CASSLQGLEAFF. The DNA of the CDR3 is TGTGCCAGCAGTTTGCAGGGTTTGGAAGCTTTCTTT.

This chain connects TRBV21-1 to TRBJ2-7; the table's D call of TRBD1 was not tested on the DNA. TRBV21-1 is classified as a pseudogene. This CDR3 has 15 residues. The chain's CDR3 is CASSTHRRVSYEQYF. In DNA, the CDR3 is TGTGCCAGCAGCACCCACAGGCGCGTCTCCTACGAGCAGTACTTC.

This chain links TRBV7-9 with TRBJ2-2, with a tentative D call TRBD2 (7 bases). Between the trimmed V and J ends, which lost 5 bases and 0 bases, there was a span of 19 bases. From germline, CDR1 is SEHNR and CDR2 FQNEAQ (reference sequence). There are 18 residues in the CDR3. CDR3 in DNA: TGTGCCAGCAGCCCCGGTCGTCGGGGGGCCCCGAACACCGGGGAGCTGTTTTTT. It specifies CASSPGRRGAPNTGELFF.